This passage covers 28 T cell receptor beta chains from one sample sequenced in a study of T-cell memory formation after mild COVID-19. TCRdb used MiXCR to reprocess the 5' RACE reads, holding one entry per CDR3 protein. This sample carries 450,000 or so distinct CDR3 sequences, around a quarter of them seen once, and the ten largest clones take approximately 12%. The specimen sequenced was PBMCs or a T cell subset sorted from them (not recorded which). These receptors were taken from an adult woman who had mild COVID-19 (a few samples of this study predate the infection). Cell type and time point are not known.

The rearrangement uses TRBV27 and TRBJ2-3, with 11 positions matching TRBD2. Germline V gene data show CDR1 as MNHEY and CDR2 as SMNVEV (reference sequence). V shed 6 bases and J 0 bases; nucleotides not matched to a gene: 5. The length of the CDR3 is 16 residues. The CDR3 sequence is CASRHLAGGSTDTQYF. The CDR3 DNA follows: TGTGCCAGCAGACACCTAGCGGGAGGTAGCACAGATACGCAGTATTTT.

The V gene is TRBV18, the J gene TRBJ2-2, with D perhaps assigned TRBD1 or TRBD2 (5 bases each). CDR3 length: 14 residues. V was trimmed by 8 bases and J by 2 bases, leaving 12 bases between them. Germline CDR1 reads KGHSH; CDR2 reads LQKENI. The CDR3 sequence is CASSLGDNTGELFF. CDR3 nucleotides: TGTGCCAGCAGCTTGGGGGACAACACCGGGGAGCTGTTTTTT.

This clonotype was found a few times. The chain recombines TRBV12-3 or TRBV12-4 with TRBJ1-2, with a weak D call TRBD1 (5 bases). The V and J ends lost 5 bases and 8 bases respectively, with 18 bases between them. The CDR3 loop spans 14 amino acids. The CDR3 nucleotides read TGTGCCAGCAGTCGGGGAGGGGTCGTGGAGGGCTACACCTTC. Protein: CASSRGGVVEGYTF.

This clonotype has more than one count but fewer than ten. The chain has TRBV6-1 and TRBJ1-2, with 7 bases fitting TRBD1. This CDR3 has 14 amino acids. Germline CDR1 reads MNHNS; CDR2 reads SASEGT. V was pared by 7 bases and J by 6 bases, with 11 bases of the junction left unmatched. CDR3 in DNA: TGTGCCAGCATTCAATCCGACAGGGTAAATGGCTACACCTTC. Its translation: CASIQSDRVNGYTF.

The chain links TRBV7-9 to TRBJ2-7; D may match TRBD1 or TRBD2 (5 bases each). Per the germline V gene, CDR1 is SEHNR and CDR2 is FQNEAQ (reference sequence). The V end was cut by 3 bases, the J end by 6 bases, with 18 bases between. The CDR3 consists of 15 residues. This CDR3 is CASSFPLGESLEQYF. Written as DNA, the CDR3 is TGTGCCAGCAGCTTCCCCTTGGGGGAGTCTCTCGAGCAGTACTTC.

V and J are TRBV24-1 and TRBJ2-7, with D uncertain. With 0 bases removed from V and 3 bases from J, the gap between germline ends came to 14 bases. The CDR3 consists of 16 residues. Germline V gene lookup returns CDR1 KGHDR and CDR2 SFDVKD. The CDR3 reads CATSDLASHLNYEQYF. For the CDR3, the DNA is TGTGCCACCAGTGATTTGGCGTCACACCTTAACTACGAGCAGTACTTC.

V is TRBV24-1 and J is TRBJ2-7, with D perhaps assigned TRBD1 or TRBD2 (5 bases each). Germline values: CDR1 KGHDR, CDR2 SFDVKD. This CDR3 spans 13 amino acids. The V end lost 9 bases, the J end lost 0 bases, and 11 bases lay between the germline ends. This CDR3 reads CATRDPISYEQYF. CDR3 DNA sequence: TGTGCCACCCGGGACCCCATCTCCTACGAGCAGTACTTC.

This chain uses TRBV4-3 with TRBJ2-1; D is perhaps TRBD2 (7 bases). Deletions cut 0 bases from V and 3 bases from J, with 27 bases between. This CDR3 is built from 21 residues. Germline V CDR1 and CDR2: LGHNA, YSLEER. For the CDR3, the DNA is TGCGCCAGCAGCCAAGATGGGGGCCTGACTAGCCCTCAAAATCTCTACAATGAGCAGTTCTTC. This sequence encodes CASSQDGGLTSPQNLYNEQFF.

This chain links TRBV6-2 or TRBV6-3 with TRBJ1-5; D call uncertain. Germline loops: CDR1 MNHEY, CDR2 SVGEGT. The CDR3 is 11 residues long. V lost 6 bases and J lost 4, with 4 bases in between. The CDR3 loop reads CASRNNQPQHF. The CDR3 DNA reads TGTGCCAGCAGGAATAATCAGCCCCAGCATTTT.

The sample holds a few counts of this clonotype. The rearrangement links TRBV13 to TRBJ2-1, with 10 bases identical to TRBD1. The CDR3 spans 19 residues. Germline lookup yields CDR1 PRHDT and CDR2 FYEKMQ (reference sequence). The V and J ends lost 4 bases and 5 bases, in that order; junction bases with no gene match: 17. The CDR3: CASSYPGTGVRQSDNEQFF. In DNA form, the CDR3 reads TGTGCCAGCAGCTACCCCGGGACAGGGGTCAGGCAGTCCGACAATGAGCAGTTCTTC.

J is TRBJ1-1 and V is TRBV5-1; D perhaps matches TRBD1 (5 bases). V was pared by 3 bases and J by 9 bases, with 21 bases between. The CDR3 has 15 residues. CDR1 and CDR2 (germline): SGHRS, YFSETQ. The CDR3 region has the DNA TGCGCCAGCAGCTCCGCCTTCTTCAAGACAGATCAAGCTTTCTTT. Translation gives CASSSAFFKTDQAFF.

In its sample, this clonotype was seen a few times. One junction end disagrees with the germline gene, perhaps due to a read error. V is TRBV4-1 and J is TRBJ1-1; tentative D call: TRBD1 (5 bases). The V gene's germline CDR1 is MGHRA and CDR2 YSYEKL. The CDR3 length is 14 residues. Here the CDR3 DNA reads TGCGCCAGCAGCCCGTCGGCAGGGAACCCTGAAGCTTTCTTT. Residues: CASSPSAGNPEAFF.

The V gene is TRBV29-1, the J gene TRBJ2-7, with D unresolved. Germline V gives CDR1 SQVTM, CDR2 ANQGSEA. Trimming took 7 bases from V and 0 from J, leaving 16 bases between them. This CDR3 has 14 amino acids. The CDR3 DNA reads as TGCAGCGGGGCCATTGGACGGAGCTCCTACGAGCAGTACTTC. Its translation is CSGAIGRSSYEQYF.

The chain employs TRBV5-1 and TRBJ1-5; 10 bases map to TRBD1. The ends lost 4 bases at V and 4 bases at J; junction bases unmatched: 5. The germline V gene has CDR1 SGHRS and CDR2 YFSETQ. The CDR3 runs to 15 residues. Here the CDR3 DNA reads TGCGCCAGCAGCGGTGGGACAGGGGATAATCAGCCCCAGCATTTT. It codes for CASSGGTGDNQPQHF.

There are a few counts of this clonotype. The chain links TRBV11-1 to TRBJ2-5; possibly TRBD1 for D (6 bases). CDR3 size: 15 residues. CDR1 and CDR2 (germline): SGHAT, FQDESV (reference sequence). V lost 4 bases and J 5 bases, leaving 17 bases between the germline ends. In nucleotides, the CDR3 is TGTGCCAGCAGCTCCTTAGGGACAACGAAGGAGACCCAGTACTTC. Protein product: CASSSLGTTKETQYF.

A few counts support this clonotype. V and J are TRBV30 and TRBJ2-7; 8 nucleotides match TRBD1. The CDR3 contains 13 residues. Germline V gives CDR1 GTSNPN, CDR2 SVGIG (reference sequence). The V and J ends lost 0 bases and 3 bases, in that order; junction bases with no gene match: 1. CDR3 in DNA: TGTGCCTGGAGTGTAGACAGGGGCTACGAGCAGTACTTC. Amino acids: CAWSVDRGYEQYF.

This chain connects TRBV5-1 to TRBJ1-1, with D possibly being TRBD1 (5 bases). CDR3 length: 12 residues. Trimming removed 4 bases at V and 7 bases at J, with 11 bases between. The germline gives CDR1 SGHRS, CDR2 YFSETQ. In DNA, the CDR3 is TGCGCCAGCAGCCGAGATCAGGGTGAAGCTTTCTTT. Its protein product is CASSRDQGEAFF.

In the case of this clonotype: An end of the junction differs from the germline gene, which may be a read error. The J gene is TRBJ2-3, the V gene TRBV6-2 or TRBV6-3; 9 positions match TRBD2. CDR3 length equals 14 residues. Germline V gives CDR1 MNHEY, CDR2 SVGEGT. For the CDR3, the DNA is TGTGCCAGCAGTTCCGGGACTAGCAGAGATACGCAGTATTTT. It is translated as CASSSGTSRDTQYF.

This clonotype was seen more than once but under ten times. The chain recombines TRBV9 with TRBJ2-7, with TRBD1 matching 10 bases. The CDR3 sequence is 16 residues long. With V trimmed by 4 bases and J by 3 bases, 10 bases remained unmatched. Germline V gene sequence: CDR1 SGDLS, CDR2 YYNGEE. CDR3: CASSQGSGTGDYEQYF. The DNA of the CDR3 is TGTGCCAGCAGCCAAGGCTCGGGGACAGGGGACTACGAGCAGTACTTC. Full variable domain (outside the CDR3, taken from reference TRBV9 and TRBJ2-7): DSGVTQTPKHLITATGQRVTLRCSPRSGDLSVYWYQQSLDQGLQFLIQYYNGEERAKGNILERFSAQQFPDLHSELNLSSLELGDSALYFCASSQGSGTGDYEQYFGPGTRLTVT.

This chain links TRBV21-1 with TRBJ2-7; the table assigns TRBD1, which was not confirmed against the DNA. TRBV21-1 is annotated as a pseudogene. The CDR3 extends over 16 amino acids. The CDR3 nucleotides are TGTGCCAGCAACCCCCGGGGGCGGATGGATCCATTGGGGCAGTACTTC. Its translation: CASNPRGRMDPLGQYF.

This clonotype was counted between two and nine times. The J gene is TRBJ1-4, the V gene TRBV29-1; D is perhaps TRBD1 (6 bases). The V gene lost 6 bases and the J gene lost 6 bases, with 26 bases spanning the gap. Germline loops: CDR1 SQVTM, CDR2 ANQGSEA. The CDR3 has 17 residues. The CDR3 region is CSVRWGGESPIYEKLFF. In nucleotides, the CDR3 is TGCAGCGTCCGTTGGGGGGGCGAGAGTCCTATCTATGAAAAACTGTTTTTT.

Only a few counts were recorded for this clonotype. The J gene is TRBJ2-5, the V gene TRBV10-3; D not resolved. The length of the CDR3 is 13 residues. Germline assignment: CDR1 ENHRY and CDR2 SYGVKD. Trimming removed 3 bases from V and 3 bases from J, with 8 bases in between. The CDR3 reads CAISDGGKETQYF. The CDR3, as DNA: TGTGCCATCAGTGACGGCGGAAAAGAGACCCAGTACTTC.

This clonotype turned up a few times. V gene TRBV7-2 combines with J gene TRBJ2-7; D gene unclear. This CDR3 has 13 residues. Germline values: CDR1 SGHTA, CDR2 FQGNSA. The V gene lost 5 bases and the J gene lost 0 bases, with 8 bases spanning the gap. CDR3 sequence (DNA): TGTGCCAGCAGCGCCGCAAGCTCCTACGAGCAGTACTTC. Its translation: CASSAASSYEQYF.

This clonotype has just a few counts. This chain links TRBV6-5 with TRBJ2-7, with 9 positions matching TRBD2. CDR1 and CDR2 from the germline V gene are MNHEY and SVGAGI. The CDR3 contains 15 residues. The J segment lost 3 bases and the V segment lost 0 bases, leaving 3 bases of the junction unmatched. The CDR3 protein is CASSYSAGGNYEQYF. CDR3 nucleotide sequence: TGTGCCAGCAGTTACTCAGCGGGGGGTAACTACGAGCAGTACTTC.

The rearrangement joins TRBV12-3 or TRBV12-4 to TRBJ2-7; a possible D gene is TRBD1 (6 bases). This CDR3 comprises 14 residues. With 6 bases removed from V and 6 bases from J, the gap between germline ends came to 18 bases. The CDR3 DNA follows: TGTGCCAGCAGCCCACAGGGCGCTTCCGTCGAGCAGTACTTC. Amino acids: CASSPQGASVEQYF.

This clonotype has more than one count but fewer than ten. The J gene is TRBJ2-2, the V gene TRBV5-6; D remains unclear. The CDR3 length is 14 residues. The V and J ends lost 0 bases and 6 bases respectively, with 9 bases between them. The germline V gene has CDR1 SGHDT and CDR2 YYEEEE. The CDR3: CASSLAMEPGELFF. The CDR3, as DNA: TGTGCCAGCAGCTTGGCCATGGAGCCCGGGGAGCTGTTTTTT.

There are a few counts of this clonotype. The chain recombines TRBV7-2 with TRBJ2-5, with D tentatively TRBD1 (6 bases). Trimming pared 5 bases from V and 0 bases from J, leaving 13 bases between. Per germline, CDR1 SGHTA and CDR2 FQGNSA. The CDR3 covers 15 residues. CDR3 DNA sequence: TGTGCCAGCAGCATGGGGGCCACGTACCAAGAGACCCAGTACTTC. Protein: CASSMGATYQETQYF.

This clonotype was picked up a small number of times. The V and J genes are TRBV7-8 and TRBJ1-1; 11 bases map to TRBD1. Germline assignment: CDR1 SGHVS and CDR2 FQNEAQ. Unmatched junction bases numbered 7, after V lost 3 bases and J lost 4 bases. CDR3 length equals 16 residues. CDR3 DNA: TGTGCCAGCAGCTTGAGGACAGGGGGCGCGGGCACTGAAGCTTTCTTT. Encoded protein: CASSLRTGGAGTEAFF.